The present T cell receptor (beta chain) was sequenced within a study of shared clonotypes between healthy human individuals (dated by TCRdb to about 2020). At the level of the whole study: Two women and a few men aged 18 to 49 years were included in the cohort. Per donor, three plates each were used for CD4 naive and CD4 memory, two for CD8 naive, and one for CD8 memory. Each donor's leukapheresis produced roughly between roughly 0.9 and 9 billion PBMCs. Libraries were prepared and TCR repertoires were sequenced by different laboratories using diverse techniques, in order to increase sequencing depth and limit assay-specific biases. To estimate repertoire size and how much clonotypes are shared between individuals, the study performed deep sequencing of blood TCR repertoires from 4 to 6 healthy adults. The study at large found these results: Naive subsets generally had larger estimated clonotype richness than memory subsets did. Higher generation probabilities were observed for clonotypes shared by all four sorted-subset donors than for non-shared clonotypes. Roughly 5% of naive CD4, 3.5% of naive CD8, about 2.1% of memory CD4, and around 0.42% of memory CD8 clonotypes were shared across a few donors. Even with the large sequencing depth, rarefaction of the sorted-subset datasets indicated that sequencing was incomplete. The genetic and exposure-history diversity represented was limited by the small number of donors. Only blood was sampled, and tissue TCR repertoires likely differ from those in blood. Pairwise subsampling indicated that sequencing depth was expected to affect the degree of clonotype sharing among donors.

The germline V gene specifies MNHEY as CDR1 and SVGAGI as CDR2. The CDR3 starts with the cysteine, ends with the phenylalanine, and has 14 residues. Kept here is only the CDR3 DNA, which spans 42 bases and is read in frame from base 1. V drops 2 bases and J drops 5 bases, leaving 12 bases in between. TCR CDR3 regions were amplified from genomic DNA by multiplex PCR using the deep immunoSEQ assay. Genomic DNA extracted from each cell subset was distributed evenly over all wells of several immunoSEQ 96-well plates, and each plate served as one replicate. For sorted subsets, roughly 190 ng of genomic DNA, equivalent to 25,000 to 35,000 T cell genomes, went into each replicate PCR. The purified libraries were quantified using a Qubit 3.0 fluorometer, sized with a Bioanalyzer 2100, and then quantified again using the KAPA Library Quantification kit. Every immunoSEQ 96-well plate was sequenced on a separate single-read 150-cycle Illumina NextSeq 550 flow cell. The original pipeline was this. Because the immunoSEQ output included only junctional sequences and no quality scores, the filtering could not be the same as the filtering used for full-length reads. To assign V/J genes and CDR3, sequences were annotated using PyIR, a Python wrapper for IgBLAST v1.9, with IMGT germline references. Any read was removed if the V/J assignment was weak (E-value above 1e-6), the CDR3 was missing, or the read contained stop codons, out-of-frame junctions, or ambiguous translated residues. V3J clonotypes were defined by identical inferred V gene, J gene, and CDR3 amino acid sequence. Percentage overlap between repertoires was calculated by dividing the number of shared unique clonotypes by the size of the smaller repertoire. Richness of each repertoire was evaluated using RTK rarefaction, the Chao1 estimator, and Recon v2.1 estimates of unobserved clonotypes. For all TCRbeta clonotypes obtained by the gDNA method from a few donors, generation probabilities were computed with OLGA. TCRdb stores this immuneACCESS table with in-frame sequences only. Part of the clones is absent; in the studies checked, under half of the shortfall reflects unresolved V genes, and no reason is known for the rest. The DNA was the basis for D and trimming; V, J and clone size are from that table. This sample lists about 2 million clones; about 95% were detected once. More than 0.9% of the sample belongs to the ten largest clones.

CD8 naive samples were CD45RO-negative cells positively selected for CCR7, giving a CD45RA+CCR7+ population that excluded TemRA cells. Healthy HIV-negative adults with no recently reported acute infections or vaccinations were included as donors. All donors were Caucasian adults living in Nashville, Tennessee, USA. After blood collection by leukapheresis, PBMCs were isolated using Ficoll-Histopaque density gradient centrifugation and then cryopreserved in the vapor phase of liquid nitrogen. Purity and quantity of every magnetically sorted T cell population were checked by analytical flow cytometry. Genomic DNA was isolated from each sorted fraction and quantified by UV absorbance on a Nanodrop 2000c. With regard to this clone: Its specific antigen is unknown. No clone much larger than this one lies a single base away; base qualities are absent.

The sequence was collected from a young man in good health. The V gene is TRBV6-5 and the J gene is TRBJ1-2; a tentative D match to TRBD1 spans 6 bases. Sequencing input: naive CD8+ T cells sorted from blood. The cell subset or site label corresponds to: CD45RA+CCR7+. This receptor has the CDR3 CASSYAPGEYGYTF. Here is the DNA: TGTGCCAGCAGTTACGCCCCAGGGGAGTATGGCTACACCTTC.